One sample yielded the 10 T cell receptor beta chains listed below, sequenced in a study of regulatory T cells in long-lasting Graves disease. Time point in this sample: newly diagnosed GD, antithyroid drugs for less than 3 months. There was RNA extracted from PBMCs, and the TCR library was made from it. CDR3-region Arm-PCR and iRepertoire HTBI primers produced the TCR beta libraries. One entry per CDR3 protein, called by TCRdb with MiXCR from the multiplex PCR reads. The table includes roughly 400,000 distinct CDR3 sequences, 15% detected once. These same data were also listed under a study on T cells in Graves' hyperthyroidism and ophthalmopathy.

The source was peripheral blood mononuclear cells (PBMCs), collected at new diagnosis, from a patient treated with antithyroid drugs. All receptors come from a woman aged 40 to 55 with Graves disease.

There are many counts of this clonotype. CDR3 sequence: CASSVWSPLRSHSYNEQFF. The CDR3, as DNA: TGTGCCAGCAGTGTTTGGTCCCCTCTACGCAGCCACTCCTACAATGAGCAGTTCTTC. The chain joins TRBV2 to TRBJ2-1; D is ambiguous. Germline CDR1 is SNHLY and CDR2 is FYNNEI. Between the trimmed V and J ends, which lost 4 bases and 0 bases, there was a span of 22 bases. The CDR3 length is 19 residues. Supplemented by reference TRBV2 and TRBJ2-1, the full variable domain reads EPEVTQTPSHQVTQMGQEVILRCVPISNHLYFYWYRQILGQKVEFLVSFYNNEISEKSEIFDDQFSVERPDGSNFTLKIRSTKLEDSAMYFCASSVWSPLRSHSYNEQFFGPGTRLTVL.

This chain connects TRBV12-5 to TRBJ1-2; D is uncertain. Trimming cost V 3 bases and J 4 bases, with 12 bases left between them. Germline V gene sequence: CDR1 LGHNT, CDR2 FRNRAP. The CDR3 runs to 14 residues. CDR3 in DNA: TGTGCTAGTGGTTTCGGGGAGCTCGCCTATGGCTACACCTTC. Translating it yields CASGFGELAYGYTF.

This clonotype was counted at least ten times. This rearrangement joins TRBV28 to TRBJ2-5; D uncertain. The CDR3 runs 13 residues. The V end was cut by 3 bases, the J end by 5 bases, with 10 bases between. CDR1 and CDR2 (germline): MDHEN, SYDVKM. This CDR3 reads CASSFTARETQYF. The CDR3 DNA follows: TGTGCCAGCAGTTTCACAGCGAGGGAGACCCAGTACTTC.

This sequence joins TRBV20-1 and TRBJ2-1; D may be TRBD2 (6 bases). Trimming took 1 base from V and 0 from J, leaving 13 bases between them. This CDR3 is built from 16 residues. The V gene's germline CDR1 is DFQATT and CDR2 SNEGSKA (reference sequence). Here the CDR3 reads CSARAASDNSYNEQFF. The CDR3 DNA sequence: TGCAGTGCTAGAGCGGCTAGCGACAACTCCTACAATGAGCAGTTCTTC.

This clonotype was counted many times. The V gene is TRBV12-3 or TRBV12-4, the J gene TRBJ2-7, with D perhaps being TRBD1 or TRBD2 (6 bases each). The CDR3 consists of 14 residues. The ends were cut back, 5 bases at V and 7 bases at J, with 18 bases in the middle. Written as DNA, the CDR3 is TGTGCCAGCAGTCCCCCGGCAGGGGCGGGGGAGCAGTACTTC. Amino acid sequence: CASSPPAGAGEQYF.

Comment on this clonotype: A read error may explain this, as a much larger clone is one base away. The V call is TRBV3-1, the J call TRBJ2-5, with TRBD2 matching 8 bases. Germline loops: CDR1 LGHDT, CDR2 YNNKEL (reference sequence). The V and J ends lost 5 bases and 5 bases, in that order; junction bases with no gene match: 10. This CDR3 contains 15 residues. CDR3 residues: CASSYVRGGRETQYF. The CDR3 DNA sequence: TGTGCCAGCAGCTATGTCCGTGGCGGGAGGGAGACCCAGTACTTC.

This clonotype was detected ten times or more. The genes are TRBV7-9 and TRBJ2-1; no firm D call. Trimming left V 5 bases short and J 2 bases short, with 13 bases between. The CDR3 loop spans 15 amino acids. From germline, CDR1 is SEHNR and CDR2 FQNEAQ (reference sequence). The CDR3 DNA reads as TGTGCCAGCAGCCCGACCCTAAGGCCCTACAATGAGCAGTTCTTC. This encodes CASSPTLRPYNEQFF.

Many counts were recorded for this clonotype. V is TRBV29-1 and J is TRBJ2-3; TRBD1 matches 8 bases. The germline V gene encodes CDR1 SQVTM and CDR2 ANQGSEA. The J segment lost 8 bases and the V segment lost 3 bases, leaving 10 bases of the junction unmatched. This CDR3 region has 14 residues. This CDR3 is CSVDGTGPSSTQYF. The DNA of the CDR3 is TGCAGCGTTGATGGGACAGGCCCGAGCAGTACGCAGTATTTT.

In this sample, this clonotype turned up many times. The chain carries TRBV20-1 and TRBJ2-1; D might be TRBD1 or TRBD2, each matching 5 bases. Trimming took 3 bases from V and 4 from J, leaving 13 bases between them. The CDR3 totals 14 residues. In germline, CDR1 is DFQATT, CDR2 SNEGSKA (reference sequence). The CDR3: CSARGPTEYNEQFF. The CDR3 DNA reads TGCAGTGCTAGGGGACCTACGGAGTACAATGAGCAGTTCTTC.

Many counts were recorded for this clonotype. The chain combines TRBV27 with TRBJ2-2; no reliable D call. The V end was cut by 3 bases, the J end by 1 base, with 3 bases between. CDR1 and CDR2 (germline): MNHEY, SMNVEV (reference sequence). CDR3 length: 13 amino acids. The CDR3 here is CASSFMNTGELFF. The CDR3 coding sequence is TGTGCCAGCAGTTTTATGAACACCGGGGAGCTGTTTTTT.